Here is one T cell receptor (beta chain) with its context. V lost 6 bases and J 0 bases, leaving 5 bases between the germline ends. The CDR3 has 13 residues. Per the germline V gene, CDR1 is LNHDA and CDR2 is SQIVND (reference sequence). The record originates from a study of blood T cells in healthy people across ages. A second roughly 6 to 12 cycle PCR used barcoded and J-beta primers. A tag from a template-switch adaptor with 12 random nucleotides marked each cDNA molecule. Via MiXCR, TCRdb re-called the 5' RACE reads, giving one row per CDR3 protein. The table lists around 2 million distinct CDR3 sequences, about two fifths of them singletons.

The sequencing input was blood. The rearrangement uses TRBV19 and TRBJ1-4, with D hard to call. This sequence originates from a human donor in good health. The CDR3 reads CASSVSTNEKLFF. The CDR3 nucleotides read TGTGCCAGTAGCGTCTCAACTAATGAAAAACTGTTTTTT.